These T cell receptor beta chains were read from a single sample in a study of blood T cell repertoires in COVID-19. Assay: immunoSEQ multiplex PCR; the TCRdb copy retains only in-frame clones and omits some. Among over 200,000 clones, 75% to 90% were seen once, and the ten largest hold 0.72%. Sequenced input: peripheral blood. These receptors were taken from a man aged 40-50 years with acute or convalescent COVID-19. Each CDR3 is given with its conserved first and last residue. D genes are given only for firm matches. Rows may omit the clone size; those that give it use once, few, many or a size class.

TRBV27	TRBD2	TRBJ2-7	.	TGTGCCAGCAGTTTATTGGCTAGCGGGGCCTCCTACGAGCAGTACTTC	CASSLLASGASYEQYF
TRBV18	.	TRBJ2-7	.	TGTGCCAGCTCACCACCCGCGGATAGCTCCTACGAGCAGTACTTC	CASSPPADSSYEQYF
TRBV28	.	TRBJ2-3	.	TGTGCCAGCAGTTTTGGAAGGGGGGGGGATACGCAGTATTTT	CASSFGRGGDTQYF
TRBV19	.	TRBJ1-1	.	TGTGCCAGTGACGAAATCGGAGGCACTGAAGCTTTCTTT	CASDEIGGTEAFF
TRBV19	TRBD1	TRBJ1-2	.	TGTGCCAGTAGTAGCCCGGGACAGGGAGGAGGCTATGGCTACACCTTC	CASSSPGQGGGYGYTF
TRBV29-1	TRBD1	TRBJ2-7	once	TGCAGCGTTGGGGGCTTGCAGGGGGTAAGCCCCTACGAGCAGTACTTC	CSVGGLQGVSPYEQYF
TRBV19	.	TRBJ2-3	.	TGTGCCAGTAGTATAGAGGCAGGGGTTACAGATACGCAGTATTTT	CASSIEAGVTDTQYF
TRBV27	.	TRBJ1-2	.	TGTGCCAGCAGTTTATTGCCGGGGGGCTACACCTTC	CASSLLPGGYTF
TRBV7-3	TRBD1	TRBJ2-2	few	TGTGCCAGCAGCTTCCGGGACAGGGGAGCCGGGGAGCTGTTTTTT	CASSFRDRGAGELFF
TRBV5-1	TRBD1	TRBJ1-2	.	TGCGCCAGCAGCCAAGCGCCGGGACAGGTTGGTGGCTACACCTTC	CASSQAPGQVGGYTF
TRBV5-1	.	TRBJ1-1	.	TGCGCCAGCAGCTTGGGGGACTTGAACACTGAAGCTTTCTTT	CASSLGDLNTEAFF
TRBV5-6	.	TRBJ1-2	.	TGTGCCAGCAGCCGGGAGGGATATGGCTACACCTTC	CASSREGYGYTF
TRBV29-1	TRBD1	TRBJ2-7	.	TGCAGCGTTCGCGACAGGGGAGGTTCCTACGAGCAGTACTTC	CSVRDRGGSYEQYF
TRBV9	.	TRBJ2-5	.	TGTGCCAGCAGCCCAAGGGACACCCAGACCCAGTACTTC	CASSPRDTQTQYF
TRBV30	TRBD1	TRBJ1-5	.	TGTGCCGGGGGACAGGTCGCGGGTAATCAGCCCCAGCATTTT	CAGGQVAGNQPQHF
TRBV2	TRBD1	TRBJ2-7	.	TGTGCCAGCAGTGGAACCCGGGACAGGGGGTACGAGCAGTACTTC	CASSGTRDRGYEQYF
TRBV2	TRBD1	TRBJ2-5	.	TGTGCCGGCCTAGAAATGGGACAGGGTTTCGAGACCCAGTACTTC	CAGLEMGQGFETQYF
TRBV6-2/TRBV6-3	.	TRBJ2-7	.	TGTGCCAGCAGTTACACTTACGAGCAGTACTTC	CASSYTYEQYF
TRBV2	TRBD1	TRBJ1-1	.	TGTGCCAGCAGCGGACAGGGAAAGAACACTGAAGCTTTCTTT	CASSGQGKNTEAFF
TRBV30	.	TRBJ1-5	.	TGTGCCTGGAGTGTACAGGGAACTAATCAGCCCCAGCATTTT	CAWSVQGTNQPQHF
TRBV6-2/TRBV6-3	.	TRBJ2-7	once	TGTGCCAGCAGCCCAGCGAGATTTCTTTACGAGCAGTACTTC	CASSPARFLYEQYF
TRBV2	TRBD1	TRBJ2-1	.	TGTGCCAGCAGCAGTCAGGGGGCGAATATTAGTGAGCAGTTCTTC	CASSSQGANISEQFF
TRBV4-2	TRBD2	TRBJ2-1	.	TGTGCCAGCAGCCAAAGGACTAGCGGGGGCCACAGCGATGAGCAGTTCTTC	CASSQRTSGGHSDEQFF
TRBV7-9	.	TRBJ1-1	.	TGTGCCAGCAGCGGCGGCGGGTGGAAGACTGAAGCTTTCTTT	CASSGGGWKTEAFF
TRBV7-9	.	TRBJ1-4	once	TGTGCCAGCAGCGGAAGGGACACCTACAATGAAAAACTGTTTTTT	CASSGRDTYNEKLFF
TRBV3-1/TRBV3-2	.	TRBJ2-7	.	TGTGCCAGCAGCCAAGTGGGGGGGGGCGCGGGGCCCCTCTACGAGCAGTACTTC	CASSQVGGGAGPLYEQYF
TRBV12-3/TRBV12-4	.	TRBJ2-2	.	TGTGCCAGCATGCAGGGATCCGGGGAGCTGTTTTTT	CASMQGSGELFF
TRBV19	.	TRBJ2-1	.	TGTGCCAGTAGTATTTATCGGAATGAGCAGTTCTTC	CASSIYRNEQFF
TRBV5-1	.	TRBJ1-4	.	TGCGCCAGCAGCCTGGACACAAATAATGAAAAACTGTTTTTT	CASSLDTNNEKLFF
TRBV6-5	TRBD1	TRBJ1-2	.	TGTGCCAGCATGGGGACAGGGAACTATGGCTACACCTTC	CASMGTGNYGYTF
TRBV5-1	.	TRBJ1-6	.	TGCGCCAGCTGGGGAGGGTATAATTCACCCCTCCACTTT	CASWGGYNSPLHF
TRBV9	TRBD1	TRBJ1-3	.	TGTGCCAGCAGCGTAGTTGGGGACAGGGCGCTTGGAAACACCATATATTTT	CASSVVGDRALGNTIYF
TRBV5-1	.	TRBJ2-1	once	TGCGCCAGCAGCTTGGAGTACATAAATGAGCAGTTCTTC	CASSLEYINEQFF
TRBV28	TRBD2	TRBJ2-7	.	TGTGCCAGCAGTCTAAGGCCTAGCGGGAGCTCCTACGAGCAGTACTTC	CASSLRPSGSSYEQYF
TRBV7-8	TRBD2	TRBJ2-7	.	TGTGCCAGCAGCTCCTTTAGCGGGGGCTCCTACGAGCAGTACTTC	CASSSFSGGSYEQYF